These 20 T cell receptor beta chains share one sample of origin, sequenced in a study of blood T cell repertoires in COVID-19. Libraries were prepared by immunoSEQ multiplex PCR; TCRdb keeps only in-frame clonotypes and omits some of them. Among just over 350,000 clones listed, 86% were seen once. The sequenced sample was peripheral blood. These receptor sequences come from a woman aged 55 to 70 with COVID-19, enrolled during active disease.

CDR3 residues: CASSARRDRGNTEAFF. DNA of the CDR3: TGCGCCAGCAGCGCCCGCCGAGACAGGGGGAACACTGAAGCTTTCTTT. This rearrangement joins TRBV5-1 to TRBJ1-1; 8 bases agree with TRBD1. CDR1 SGHRS and CDR2 YFSETQ come from the germline V gene. Losses at the gene ends were 4 bases for V and 1 base for J; bases not matched to a gene: 9. CDR3 length: 16 residues.

The CDR3 region has the DNA TGTGCCAGCAGCTTCGACAGGGCTAACTATGGCTACACCTTC. Translated: CASSFDRANYGYTF. V is TRBV7-3 and J is TRBJ1-2, with 7 positions matching TRBD1. The V and J ends lost 3 bases and 0 bases, in that order; junction bases with no gene match: 1. The CDR3 is made up of 14 amino acids. CDR1 is SGHTA and CDR2 is FQGTGA in the germline V gene.

The rearrangement links TRBV18 to TRBJ2-5, with 11 bases lining up with TRBD1. Per the germline V gene, CDR1 is KGHSH and CDR2 is LQKENI. V gave up 6 bases and J gave up 1 base; unmatched junction bases: 4. The CDR3 loop spans 15 amino acids. The DNA for the CDR3 is TGTGCCAGCTCTCGGACAGGGGGCAGCCAAGAGACCCAGTACTTC. As protein: CASSRTGGSQETQYF.

CDR3 loop: CASSQRTGGALAKNIQYF. For the CDR3, the DNA is TGTGCCAGCAGCCAAAGAACGGGGGGCGCGCTAGCCAAAAACATTCAGTACTTC. The rearrangement links TRBV3-1 (or the pseudogene TRBV3-2) to TRBJ2-4; a possible D gene is TRBD2 (7 bases). V was pared by 2 bases and J by 0 bases, with 17 bases between. Germline V gene lookup returns CDR1 LGHDT and CDR2 YNNKEL (reference sequence). The CDR3 sequence is 18 residues long.

DNA for the CDR3: TGTGCCAGCAGCGTAGGACTCCATGGTGAGCAGTTCTTC. Its protein product is CASSVGLHGEQFF. This chain joins TRBV2 and TRBJ2-1, with D possibly TRBD2 on 5 matching bases. CDR1 and CDR2 from the germline V gene are SNHLY and FYNNEI. The CDR3 has 13 amino acids. V lost 6 bases and J 9 bases, leaving 15 bases between the germline ends. Supplemented by reference TRBV2 and TRBJ2-1, the full variable domain reads EPEVTQTPSHQVTQMGQEVILRCVPISNHLYFYWYRQILGQKVEFLVSFYNNEISEKSEIFDDQFSVERPDGSNFTLKIRSTKLEDSAMYFCASSVGLHGEQFFGPGTRLTVL.

This rearrangement joins TRBV19 to TRBJ2-1, with D hard to call. CDR1 and CDR2 (germline): LNHDA, SQIVND (reference sequence). The V gene lost 5 bases and the J gene lost 4 bases, with 15 bases spanning the gap. This CDR3 comprises 15 residues. DNA for the CDR3: TGTGCCAGTAGTGCCCCACCCGGGTATTACAATGAGCAGTTCTTC. Translated: CASSAPPGYYNEQFF.

The chain couples TRBV6-1 to TRBJ2-7, with TRBD1 identical over 9 bases. CDR1 is MNHNS and CDR2 is SASEGT in the germline V gene. The J segment lost 5 bases and the V segment lost 1 base, leaving 9 bases of the junction unmatched. The CDR3 has 16 residues. CDR3 bases: TGTGCCAGCAGTGAAGGAGGGTGGGACAGGGACCACGAGCAGTACTTC. Translation gives CASSEGGWDRDHEQYF.

The chain employs TRBV5-1 and TRBJ2-5; TRBD2 agrees at 7 bases. CDR3 size: 13 residues. The J segment lost 2 bases and the V segment lost 4 bases, leaving 2 bases of the junction unmatched. CDR1 and CDR2 from the germline V gene are SGHRS and YFSETQ. CDR3 sequence reads: CASSAGGQETQYF. For the CDR3, the DNA is TGCGCCAGCAGCGCCGGGGGGCAAGAGACCCAGTACTTC.

DNA of the CDR3: TGTGCCATCGGCGGGTTGTTTTCGGGCACTGAAGCTTTCTTT. It yields the protein CAIGGLFSGTEAFF. This rearrangement joins TRBV2 to TRBJ1-1; D ambiguous. The CDR3 is made up of 14 amino acids. Germline values: CDR1 SNHLY, CDR2 FYNNEI. The V and J ends lost 10 bases and 4 bases respectively, with 19 bases between them.

The chain joins TRBV18 to TRBJ2-7; 8 bases map to TRBD1. The CDR3 contains 14 residues. Germline V gene sequence: CDR1 KGHSH, CDR2 LQKENI. J gave up 3 bases and V 3 bases, and 4 bases lay outside the gene matches. The chain's CDR3 is CASSPSTGDYEQYF. Written as DNA, the CDR3 is TGTGCCAGCTCACCTTCGACAGGGGACTACGAGCAGTACTTC.

V gene TRBV29-1 combines with J gene TRBJ2-1; 8 bases map to TRBD2. Germline V gene sequence: CDR1 SQVTM, CDR2 ANQGSEA. Trimming took 6 bases from V and 9 from J; bases not matched to a gene: 7. The length of the CDR3 is 12 residues. The CDR3 loop is CSVPSGWGEQFF. CDR3 sequence (DNA): TGCAGCGTGCCTAGCGGGTGGGGTGAGCAGTTCTTC.

The chain carries TRBV6-1 and TRBJ1-2; the match to TRBD1 covers 8 bases. J gave up 6 bases and V 5 bases, and 11 bases lay outside the gene matches. The CDR3 has 15 amino acids. Germline V lookup: CDR1 MNHNS, CDR2 SASEGT. In DNA form, the CDR3 reads TGTGCCAGCAGTTCCACTCTCGACAGGGGTAATGGCTACACCTTC. It encodes CASSSTLDRGNGYTF.

This chain joins TRBV7-2 and TRBJ2-7; 8 bases line up with TRBD1. The CDR3 extends over 15 amino acids. Germline CDR1 reads SGHTA; CDR2 reads FQGNSA. The J segment lost 3 bases and the V segment lost 5 bases, leaving 9 bases of the junction unmatched. CDR3: CASSAGGASYYEQYF. DNA for the CDR3: TGTGCCAGCAGCGCAGGGGGCGCGTCCTACTACGAGCAGTACTTC.

The chain uses TRBV27 and TRBJ2-1; 14 bases map to TRBD2. The trim removed 9 bases at V and 8 bases at J, leaving 9 bases unmatched. This CDR3 is 15 amino acids long. Per germline, CDR1 MNHEY and CDR2 SMNVEV (reference sequence). DNA of the CDR3: TGTGCCAGGTGGCCGACTAGCGGGGGGGCATATGAGCAGTTCTTC. It specifies CARWPTSGGAYEQFF.

The rearrangement links TRBV19 to TRBJ2-7; a weak D match, TRBD1 (6 bases). Trimming left V 3 bases short and J 1 base short, with 10 bases between. The CDR3 runs to 14 residues. Per germline, CDR1 LNHDA and CDR2 SQIVND (reference sequence). CDR3 DNA sequence: TGTGCCAGTAGTATTAAGACAGGATCCTACGAGCAGTACTTC. It specifies CASSIKTGSYEQYF.

V gene TRBV7-3 combines with J gene TRBJ2-2; 14 bases match TRBD2. The germline V gene encodes CDR1 SGHTA and CDR2 FQGTGA. The V gene end was trimmed by 5 bases and the J gene end by 3 bases; junction bases not matched to a gene: 8. The CDR3 runs to 18 residues. CDR3 bases: TGTGCCAGCAGCCCTAAATGGGGACTAGCGGGGGACACCGGGGAGCTGTTTTTT. Its protein is CASSPKWGLAGDTGELFF.

This clone was seen just once. The rearrangement joins TRBV11-3 to TRBJ2-7; 8 bases map to TRBD1. The J segment lost 5 bases and the V segment lost 5 bases, leaving 17 bases of the junction unmatched. This CDR3 has 17 amino acids. Germline lookup yields CDR1 SGHNT and CDR2 YENEEA. CDR3 in amino acids: CASSRWETTTGVHEQYF. Here the CDR3 DNA reads TGTGCCAGCAGCCGATGGGAGACTACGACAGGGGTACACGAGCAGTACTTC.

The V and J genes are TRBV5-4 and TRBJ2-7; D uncertain. V lost 0 bases to trimming and J lost 0 bases, with 13 bases between them. CDR3 length equals 16 residues. Germline assignment: CDR1 SGHNT and CDR2 YYREEE (reference sequence). CDR3 DNA sequence: TGTGCCAGCAGCTTGGACAGTTGGGCCCGCTCCTACGAGCAGTACTTC. This encodes CASSLDSWARSYEQYF.

The chain couples TRBV4-3 to TRBJ1-6; D might be TRBD1 (6 bases). V gave up 2 bases and J gave up 9 bases, with 17 bases separating them. This CDR3 region has 16 residues. Per the germline V gene, CDR1 is LGHNA and CDR2 is YSLEER. The CDR3 spells CASSQLEAGAGSPLHF. DNA for the CDR3: TGCGCCAGCAGCCAACTAGAAGCAGGGGCAGGTTCACCCCTCCACTTT.

The chain recombines TRBV18 with TRBJ1-3, with D perhaps TRBD1 (6 bases). V gave up 0 bases and J gave up 4 bases, with 13 bases separating them. Germline V lookup: CDR1 KGHSH, CDR2 LQKENI. The length of the CDR3 is 16 residues. The CDR3 nucleotides read TGTGCCAGCTCACCACCCTCCGGGGGGCTAGGAAACACCATATATTTT. Residues: CASSPPSGGLGNTIYF. Using reference TRBV18 and TRBJ1-3 for the parts outside the CDR3, the full variable domain is NAGVMQNPRHLVRRRGQEARLRCSPMKGHSHVYWYRQLPEEGLKFMVYLQKENIIDESGMPKERFSAEFPKEGPSILRIQQVVRGDSAAYFCASSPPSGGLGNTIYFGEGSWLTVV.